This T cell receptor beta chain derives from a study of T cell responses to AZD1222 COVID-19 vaccine. Overall study results and limits: Repertoires in all cases were sampled only once the peak T cell response had passed. At baseline, seropositivity was found in only a handful of AZD1222 recipients. Reports say nearly half of spike-specific TCRs go after unmutated variant regions.

Sequenced by immunoSEQ multiplex PCR; TCRdb stores in-frame clones only, minus some. This sample has 80,000 or so clones, with 87% found just once. V lost 3 bases and J lost 0, with 16 bases in between. The CDR3 has 16 residues. Germline loops: CDR1 SGHRS, CDR2 YFSETQ. On this clone itself: Its cognate antigen is unknown.

The chain uses TRBV5-1 and TRBJ2-7; D uncertain. This clonotype was sampled from an adult in good health. This specimen consisted of peripheral blood, obtained on day 0 of AZD1222 vaccination. In DNA, the CDR3 is TGCGCCAGCAGCTCCACCCTCGGCAGCAGCTCCTACGAGCAGTACTTC. Its protein product is CASSSTLGSSSYEQYF.